This TCR beta chain was sequenced in a study of blood T cell repertoires in COVID-19. Turning to the study itself: The samples span acute and convalescent COVID-19 from the United States, Italy and Spain. T cells, B-cell-depleted T cells, or PBMCs provided the cDNA or gDNA that served as material.

The CDR3 spans 12 residues. V lost 3 bases to trimming and J lost 7 bases; unmatched junction nucleotides: 2. The germline CDR1 and CDR2 sequences are SNHLY and FYNNEI. Authors' methods: Scientists estimated how many nucleated cells there were by amplifying reference gene primers. Profiling relied on immunoSEQ multiplex PCR, and the TCRdb table lists in-frame clones only, not all of them. D and trimming were read from the DNA, whereas the V and J calls and clone size are those reported in that table. The sample lists about 210,000 clones; 80% to 90% were seen once. This clonotype was sampled from a woman older than 75 with acute or convalescent COVID-19. The chain has TRBV2 and TRBJ1-2; 7 nucleotides line up with TRBD1. Specimen: peripheral blood. CDR3 residues: CASSEAGGGYTF. Written as DNA, the CDR3 is TGTGCCAGCAGTGAGGCAGGGGGTGGCTACACCTTC.